The clone carrying this T cell receptor beta chain has more than one count but fewer than ten. Its antigen is as yet unknown. The data originate from a study of CD8 T cells in ankylosing spondylitis. Findings of the study overall: Disease-linked clones bore a CD8+ phenotype and were relatively rare in peripheral blood. It was reported that disease-linked clones were significantly enriched in matched ankylosing spondylitis synovial fluid. A TCR beta motif made of about eight highly homologous variants seemed typical of ankylosing spondylitis blood. Some of the motif variants had earlier been found in reactive arthritis patients' fluid and blood.

Germline V lookup: CDR1 MNHEY, CDR2 SVGEGT. The CDR3 is made up of 15 amino acids. Trimming shortened V by 4 bases and J by 6 bases, and 16 bases separated the two germline ends. By quantitative 5'-RACE with molecular barcodes, the TCR beta libraries were made. TCRdb re-called the 5' RACE reads with MiXCR, one entry per CDR3 protein. The sample has more than 650,000 distinct CDR3 sequences; 12% are singletons. Sequenced material: blood, either unsorted or a sorted T cell fraction (not recorded which). This rearrangement joins TRBV6-2 or TRBV6-3 to TRBJ1-5; a weak D match, TRBD1 (6 bases). This sequence was found in a male donor with ankylosing spondylitis. The CDR3 region is CASSFPGPGAQPQHF. CDR3 coding DNA: TGTGCCAGCAGTTTCCCGGGACCGGGGGCTCAGCCCCAGCATTTT.